This T cell receptor beta chain derives from a study of beta chain features in type 1 diabetes. cDNA synthesis used the whole RNA isolate, giving expressed TCRB sequences. Sequencing used immunoSEQ multiplex PCR; TCRdb keeps in-frame clones, though not all of them. The table shows 330,000 or so clones, with around 13% occurring only once. The study's findings and limits: Among patients with Type 1 diabetes, TCRB CDR3s were moderately but significantly shorter in every one of the four CD4+ subsets.

Germline loops: CDR1 GTSNPN, CDR2 SVGIG (reference sequence). Trimming pared 2 bases from V and 3 bases from J, leaving 7 bases between. The CDR3 contains 12 residues. This clone was counted a few times. The antigen is unknown. The V gene is TRBV30, the J gene TRBJ1-1; no clear D gene. The clonotype originates from a young woman with type 1 diabetes. Sequenced: naive CD4+ T cells from blood. CDR3 amino acids: CAWSRSYTEAFF. The CDR3 DNA reads TGTGCCTGGAGTCGAAGCTACACTGAAGCTTTCTTT.